This TCR beta chain came from a study of shared clonotypes between healthy human individuals. Study findings and constraints: Relative to their counterparts shared across all four donors, non-shared clonotypes exhibited diminished generation probabilities.

Details on this clone: Its cognate antigen is unknown.

Running of the assay took place at deep level. The protocol was immunoSEQ multiplex PCR, while the TCRdb copy is restricted to in-frame clones and leaves out a portion. In the table there are approximately 720,000 clones, 92% of which are singletons. The naive CD8 subset, CD45RO-negative cells positively selected for CCR7, excluded terminally differentiated effector memory CD45RA+ cells. The specimen was naive CD8+ T cells sorted from blood. The source is a young man in good health.

CDR3: CASKGQGVQPQHF. The CDR3 DNA is TGTGCCAGTAAAGGACAGGGTGTCCAGCCCCAGCATTTT. The chain joins TRBV19 to TRBJ1-5; 8 bases align to TRBD1. The CDR3 is 13 residues long. V gave up 7 bases and J gave up 7 bases; unmatched junction bases: 6. Germline V gives CDR1 LNHDA, CDR2 SQIVND (reference sequence).